These 30 T cell receptor beta chains originate from one sample sequenced in a study of T cell repertoires in cytomegalovirus infection. For these receptors, no antigen is known. TCRdb used MiXCR to reprocess the reads, holding one entry per CDR3 protein. The data show fewer than 850,000 distinct CDR3 sequences, with almost 30% seen just once and about an eighth held by the top ten. Source: cultured CD8+ T cells from PBMCs, taken from culture after CMV antigen stimulation. The receptors derive from a human donor in good health (CMV status not recorded). Some clones in this sample may be carry-over from other donors' samples.

This clonotype was seen many times. The chain links TRBV7-2 to TRBJ1-1; possible D gene TRBD1, 5 bases. The V end was cut by 4 bases, the J end by 1 base, with 16 bases between. CDR1 is SGHTA, CDR2 FQGNSA, per germline. The CDR3 is 16 amino acids. In DNA form, the CDR3 reads TGTGCCAGCAGCTCGGGGGGGGTACCTCGGAACACTGAAGCTTTCTTT. Translated, it gives CASSSGGVPRNTEAFF.

This clonotype was seen a few times. The CDR3 reads CASSELPLGHNYEQYF. The CDR3, as DNA: TGTGCCAGCAGTGAGCTACCACTAGGACATAACTACGAGCAGTACTTC. The chain is built from TRBV6-1 and TRBJ2-7; D assignment may be TRBD1 or TRBD2 (5 bases each). The germline V and J ends were trimmed by 3 bases and 3 bases, with 18 bases remaining between them. CDR1 MNHNS and CDR2 SASEGT come from the germline V gene. This CDR3 contains 16 residues.

Only a few counts were recorded for this clonotype. The rearrangement uses TRBV27 and TRBJ1-2; no clear D gene. The germline gives CDR1 MNHEY, CDR2 SMNVEV (reference sequence). The CDR3 consists of 14 residues. V was trimmed by 1 base and J by 0 bases, leaving 6 bases between them. The CDR3 DNA follows: TGTGCCAGCAGTTTATTAACCACTAACTATGGCTACACCTTC. Translating gives CASSLLTTNYGYTF.

In this sample, this clonotype turned up a few times. This chain connects TRBV27 to TRBJ2-7; TRBD2 matches at 7 bases. The CDR3 consists of 16 residues. V was pared by 5 bases and J by 0 bases, with 10 bases of the junction left unmatched. The V gene's germline CDR1 is MNHEY and CDR2 SMNVEV (reference sequence). This CDR3 is CASSPGGGLLSYEQYV. CDR3 DNA sequence: TGTGCCAGCAGTCCCGGCGGGGGACTCCTCTCCTACGAGCAGTACGTC.

This clonotype was recorded a few times. J is TRBJ1-2 and V is TRBV5-1; TRBD1 agrees at 10 bases. Germline lookup yields CDR1 SGHRS and CDR2 YFSETQ. This CDR3 has 15 residues. Trimming removed 4 bases from V and 7 bases from J; junction bases left unmatched: 10. For the CDR3, the DNA is TGCGCCAGCAGCCTTAATTCCGGGACAGGGGTTGGCTACACCTTC. It is translated as CASSLNSGTGVGYTF.

This clonotype was seen only a few times. The chain uses TRBV15 and TRBJ2-7; perhaps TRBD1 as D (6 bases). Germline V lookup: CDR1 LNHNV, CDR2 YYDKDF (reference sequence). V was clipped by 0 bases and J by 4 bases, with 13 bases between them. The CDR3 contains 15 residues. CDR3 region: CATSRESAGEYEQYF. In DNA form, the CDR3 reads TGTGCCACCAGCAGAGAATCGGCAGGGGAATACGAGCAGTACTTC.

This clonotype appeared many times. The V gene is TRBV7-2, the J gene TRBJ2-7, with 10 bases matching TRBD2. The CDR3 is 18 amino acids. Germline V gene sequence: CDR1 SGHTA, CDR2 FQGNSA. With V trimmed by 1 base and J by 3 bases, 12 bases remained unmatched. CDR3 DNA sequence: TGTGCCAGCAGCTTAGTTTCGGGGCGTAAGCGGGGGGGCTACGAGCAGTACGTC. It is translated as CASSLVSGRKRGGYEQYV.

This clonotype appeared a few times. This sequence joins TRBV7-9 and TRBJ2-2; D not certain. CDR1 SEHNR and CDR2 FQNEAQ come from the germline V gene (reference sequence). With 4 bases removed from V and 3 bases from J, the gap between germline ends came to 18 bases. The CDR3 totals 17 residues. The CDR3 is CASSYPKAGSDTGELFF. In DNA form, the CDR3 reads TGTGCCAGCAGCTACCCGAAGGCTGGGTCGGACACCGGGGAGCTGTTTTTT.

In this sample, this clonotype turned up a few times. The chain links TRBV28 to TRBJ2-7, with TRBD2 identical over 7 bases. Trimming removed 4 bases from V and 2 bases from J; junction bases left unmatched: 11. Looked up from germline, CDR1 is MDHEN and CDR2 is SYDVKM. CDR3 length equals 16 residues. In nucleotides, the CDR3 is TGTGCCAGCAGTTCCCCCCTGGCGGGGGAGACCTACGAGCAGTACGTC. Translating it yields CASSSPLAGETYEQYV.

The chain links TRBV7-6 to TRBJ1-5; no clear D gene. Trimming cost V 1 base and J 6 bases, with 7 bases left between them. CDR3 size: 13 residues. Germline-derived CDR1 and CDR2 are SGHVS and FNYEAQ. The DNA of the CDR3 is TGTGCCAGCAGCTTAGAGGGCAGTCAGCCCCAGCATTTT. Translated: CASSLEGSQPQHF.

This clonotype was picked up many times. The chain uses TRBV7-8 and TRBJ2-4; D not certain. Germline loops: CDR1 SGHVS, CDR2 FQNEAQ. The CDR3 loop spans 20 amino acids. With 5 bases removed from V and 0 bases from J, the gap between germline ends came to 26 bases. The CDR3 bases are TGTGCCAGCAGCCCCCGTCCCGGACGGTCACAAGCCCTAGCCAAAAACATTCAGTACTTC. Its protein product is CASSPRPGRSQALAKNIQYF.

The rearrangement joins TRBV6-2 or TRBV6-3 to TRBJ2-1; D may be TRBD1 (5 bases). V lost 2 bases and J 12 bases, leaving 14 bases between the germline ends. Germline V gene lookup returns CDR1 MNHEY and CDR2 SVGEGT. This CDR3 comprises 13 residues. The CDR3 sequence is CASSYDRLLVQFF. CDR3 DNA: TGTGCCAGCAGTTACGACAGACTTTTAGTGCAGTTCTTC.

In its sample, this clonotype was seen a few times. This chain joins TRBV7-9 and TRBJ2-7; 7 nucleotides agree with TRBD1. The CDR3 totals 15 residues. CDR1 is SEHNR and CDR2 is FQNEAQ in the germline V gene (reference sequence). The V gene end was trimmed by 4 bases and the J gene end by 0 bases; junction bases not matched to a gene: 6. CDR3 protein: CASSSDRESSYEQYF. CDR3 coding DNA: TGTGCCAGCAGCTCCGACAGGGAGAGCTCCTACGAGCAGTACTTC.

This clonotype was detected many times. The genes are TRBV7-8 and TRBJ1-6; D unresolved. V lost 2 bases and J lost 12, with 11 bases in between. Germline V CDR1 and CDR2: SGHVS, FQNEAQ. The CDR3 covers 13 residues. The CDR3 spells CASSLWELEPLHF. CDR3 coding DNA: TGTGCCAGCAGCTTATGGGAGTTGGAACCCCTCCACTTT.

As for this clonotype: Being one base from a much bigger clone, this may be a read error. This rearrangement joins TRBV9 to TRBJ2-5; 9 bases map to TRBD1. The CDR3 has 14 amino acids. J lost 5 bases, V lost 2 bases, and 4 bases had no gene match. Germline lookup yields CDR1 SGDLS and CDR2 YYNGEE. CDR3 sequence: CASSVGQGKETQYF. CDR3 coding DNA: TGTGCCAGCAGCGTGGGACAGGGCAAGGAGACCCAGTACTTC. The full variable domain, rest sourced from reference TRBV9 and TRBJ2-5, is DSGVTQTPKHLITATGQRVTLRCSPRSGDLSVYWYQQSLDQGLQFLIQYYNGEERAKGNILERFSAQQFPDLHSELNLSSLELGDSALYFCASSVGQGKETQYFGPGTRLLVL.

The rearrangement joins TRBV6-1 to TRBJ1-5; weak D call: TRBD1 (6 bases). The ends were cut back, 8 bases at V and 7 bases at J, with 15 bases in the middle. The CDR3 has 13 residues. Per germline, CDR1 MNHNS and CDR2 SASEGT. DNA for the CDR3: TGTGCCAGCGGTTTAATACAGGGCCAGCCCCAGCATTTT. Amino acid sequence: CASGLIQGQPQHF.

The sample holds a few counts of this clonotype. The genes are TRBV28 and TRBJ1-1; D gene uncertain. This CDR3 has 13 residues. Trimming took off 3 bases at V and 8 bases at J, with 13 bases between the two ends. CDR1 and CDR2 from the germline V gene are MDHEN and SYDVKM. The CDR3 loop is CASSFFDTVEAFF. CDR3 DNA sequence: TGTGCCAGCAGTTTTTTCGACACTGTAGAAGCTTTCTTT.

In the case of this clonotype: An end of the junction does not agree with germline; a read error may underlie this. The chain uses TRBV27 and TRBJ2-2; D may be TRBD2 (6 bases). The CDR3 is made up of 16 amino acids. Germline loops: CDR1 MNHEY, CDR2 SMNVEV (reference sequence). CDR3 coding DNA: TGTGCCAGCAGTAGGCTCGCGGGGTTAGAGACCGGGGAGCTGGTTTTT. It yields the protein CASSRLAGLETGELVF.

This clonotype was found many times. The chain links TRBV28 to TRBJ1-1; no reliable D call. The V end was cut by 8 bases, the J end by 3 bases, with 10 bases between. Germline CDR1 is MDHEN and CDR2 is SYDVKM. The CDR3 length is 12 residues. The CDR3: CASLNQDTEAFF. For the CDR3, the DNA is TGTGCCAGCTTGAATCAGGACACTGAAGCTTTCTTT.

The chain joins TRBV28 to TRBJ2-5; 9 nucleotides align to TRBD1. This CDR3 has 17 amino acids. The V and J ends lost 11 bases and 9 bases, in that order; junction bases with no gene match: 25. Per germline, CDR1 MDHEN and CDR2 SYDVKM. In nucleotides, the CDR3 is TGTGCCGCAACAGGGGGCCTTGAGACTCCGTTTAGAGTCCCCCAGTACTTC. This codes for CAATGGLETPFRVPQYF.

This clonotype was detected a few times. V and J are TRBV25-1 and TRBJ2-7; 7 nucleotides align to TRBD1. CDR3 length: 14 amino acids. With 8 bases clipped from V and 3 bases from J, the junction kept 10 bases outside the gene matches. Germline-derived CDR1 and CDR2 are MGHDK and SYGVNS. The CDR3 DNA reads as TGTGCCAGCTCGACAAGACAGGGCCGCTACGAGCAGTACTTC. Encoded protein: CASSTRQGRYEQYF.

The CDR3 protein is CASSLQGAYTEAFF. Here the CDR3 DNA reads TGTGCCAGTAGTCTCCAGGGGGCATACACTGAAGCTTTCTTT. This chain connects TRBV19 to TRBJ1-1; 8 bases line up with TRBD1. V trimming: 5 bases; J trimming: 3 bases; junction bases outside the gene matches: 5. In germline, CDR1 is LNHDA, CDR2 SQIVND (reference sequence). The CDR3 is made up of 14 amino acids. The full variable domain, with the rest looked up from reference TRBV19 and TRBJ1-1, is DGGITQSPKYLFRKEGQNVTLSCEQNLNHDAMYWYRQDPGQGLRLIYYSQIVNDFQKGDIAEGYSVSREKKESFPLTVTSAQKNPTAFYLCASSLQGAYTEAFFGQGTRLTVV.

The chain recombines TRBV7-9 with TRBJ2-7; 10 bases are a match to TRBD1. Germline CDR1 SEHNR, CDR2 FQNEAQ (reference sequence). J was trimmed by 1 base and V by 0 bases; bases with no gene match: 3. This CDR3 is built from 16 residues. The CDR3 DNA is TGTGCCAGCAGCTTAGCGGACAGGGGGGTATCCTACGAGCAGTACGTC. It translates to CASSLADRGVSYEQYV.

In this sample, this clonotype turned up a few times. The V gene is TRBV6-6, the J gene TRBJ1-1; D perhaps matches TRBD1 (5 bases). The CDR3 covers 12 residues. The V gene's germline CDR1 is MNHNY and CDR2 SVGAGI (reference sequence). V dropped 7 bases and J dropped 10 bases, with 16 bases sitting between them. This chain's CDR3 is CASTGPRVGAFF. CDR3 nucleotide sequence: TGTGCCAGCACCGGACCCAGGGTCGGAGCTTTCTTT.

This sequence joins TRBV10-3 and TRBJ2-1; 13 bases match TRBD2. The CDR3 runs 14 residues. Unmatched junction bases numbered 3, after V lost 6 bases and J lost 7 bases. In germline, CDR1 is ENHRY, CDR2 SYGVKD. The CDR3 is CAISGTSGANEQFF. The CDR3 DNA follows: TGTGCCATCAGCGGGACTAGCGGGGCGAATGAGCAGTTCTTC.

The V call is TRBV12-3 or TRBV12-4, the J call TRBJ1-6; D remains ambiguous. The ends were cut back, 0 bases at V and 11 bases at J, with 11 bases in the middle. There are 14 residues in the CDR3. The CDR3 region has the DNA TGTGCCAGCAGTTTAGCGCCCGGGTCGGCACCCCTCCACTTT. Translation: CASSLAPGSAPLHF.

The sample holds a few counts of this clonotype. The V call is TRBV19, the J call TRBJ2-3; D is possibly TRBD1 (6 bases). Germline CDR1 and CDR2: LNHDA and SQIVND (reference sequence). V shed 6 bases and J shed 5 bases, with 18 bases lying between them. The CDR3 runs to 15 residues. The CDR3 DNA reads TGTGCCAGTAGCCCAGGGGCAGGGTCCGGAGATACGCAGTATTTT. Protein sequence: CASSPGAGSGDTQYF.

The CDR3 spells CASSVGDTEYEQYF. As DNA, the CDR3 is TGTGCCAGCAGCGTCGGGGACACAGAATACGAGCAGTACTTC. The rearrangement uses TRBV9 and TRBJ2-7, with D tentatively TRBD1 (6 bases). The germline V gene encodes CDR1 SGDLS and CDR2 YYNGEE. Trimming stripped 2 bases from V and 4 bases from J, with 13 bases between. The length of the CDR3 is 14 residues.

This chain connects TRBV27 to TRBJ1-5, with D tentatively TRBD1 (6 bases). Germline values: CDR1 MNHEY, CDR2 SMNVEV (reference sequence). The V end was cut by 6 bases, the J end by 2 bases, with 14 bases between. This CDR3 comprises 15 residues. The CDR3 protein is CASRDAGAGNQPQHF. Here the CDR3 DNA reads TGTGCCAGCAGGGACGCGGGGGCTGGCAATCAGCCCCAGCATTTT.

CDR3 loop: CASSVGGQSEAFF. The CDR3 DNA reads as TGTGCCAGCAGCGTTGGGGGGCAGAGTGAAGCTTTCTTT. The chain recombines TRBV9 with TRBJ1-1, with D possibly matching TRBD1 (6 bases). Germline V gene data show CDR1 as SGDLS and CDR2 as YYNGEE. V dropped 2 bases and J dropped 7 bases, with 12 bases sitting between them. The CDR3 loop spans 13 amino acids.